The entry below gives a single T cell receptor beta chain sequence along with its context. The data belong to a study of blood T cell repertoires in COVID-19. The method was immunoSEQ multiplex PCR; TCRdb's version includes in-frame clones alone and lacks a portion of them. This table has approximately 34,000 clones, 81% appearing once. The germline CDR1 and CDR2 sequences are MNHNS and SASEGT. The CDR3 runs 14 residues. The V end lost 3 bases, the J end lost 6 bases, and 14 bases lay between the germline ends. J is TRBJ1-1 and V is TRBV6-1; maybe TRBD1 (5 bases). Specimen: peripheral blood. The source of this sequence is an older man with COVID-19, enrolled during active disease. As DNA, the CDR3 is TGTGCCAGCAGTGAGCAGGGTTCAATGGCTGAAGCTTTCTTT. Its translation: CASSEQGSMAEAFF.